This T cell receptor (beta chain) was documented in a study of blood T cell repertoires in COVID-19. This clone has just a few counts. CDR3 length: 16 amino acids. V gave up 2 bases and J gave up 4 bases; unmatched junction bases: 7. Germline V gene sequence: CDR1 SGHTA, CDR2 FQGNSA. How the authors handled the data: Scientists estimated how many nucleated cells there were by amplifying reference gene primers. The method was immunoSEQ multiplex PCR; TCRdb's version includes in-frame clones alone and lacks a portion of them. The DNA was the basis for D and trimming; V, J and clone size are from that table. The sample includes about 160,000 clones, just under 85% of them seen just once.

The rearrangement links TRBV7-2 to TRBJ2-1; 8 bases agree with TRBD2. The TCR sequence derives from a woman of 80 years or more with acute or convalescent COVID-19. Material: peripheral blood. CDR3 bases: TGTGCCAGCAGCTTAAGCGGGAGTCTCTTTTACAATGAGCAGTTCTTC. Translating gives CASSLSGSLFYNEQFF.